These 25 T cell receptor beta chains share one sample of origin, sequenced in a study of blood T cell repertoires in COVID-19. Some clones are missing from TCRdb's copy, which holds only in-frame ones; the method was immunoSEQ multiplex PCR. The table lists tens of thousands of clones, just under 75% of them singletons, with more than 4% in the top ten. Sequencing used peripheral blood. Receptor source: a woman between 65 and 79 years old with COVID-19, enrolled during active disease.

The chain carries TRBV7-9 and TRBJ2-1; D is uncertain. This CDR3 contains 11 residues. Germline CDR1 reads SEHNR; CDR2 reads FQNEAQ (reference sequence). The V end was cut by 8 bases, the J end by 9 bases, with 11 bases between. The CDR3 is CASSLGREQFF. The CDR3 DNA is TGTGCCAGCTCGCTAGGCCGTGAGCAGTTCTTC.

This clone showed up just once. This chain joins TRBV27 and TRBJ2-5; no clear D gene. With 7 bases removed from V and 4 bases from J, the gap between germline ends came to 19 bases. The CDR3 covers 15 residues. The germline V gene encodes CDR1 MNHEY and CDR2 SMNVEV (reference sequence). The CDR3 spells CASKRGGTLGETQYF. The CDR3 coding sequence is TGTGCCAGCAAGAGAGGTGGCACTTTGGGAGAGACCCAGTACTTC.

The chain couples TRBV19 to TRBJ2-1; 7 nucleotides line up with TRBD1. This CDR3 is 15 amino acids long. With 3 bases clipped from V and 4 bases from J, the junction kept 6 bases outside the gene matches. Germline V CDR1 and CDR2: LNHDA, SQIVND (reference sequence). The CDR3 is CASSMSGTVYNEQFF. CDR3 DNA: TGTGCCAGTAGTATGTCCGGGACAGTATACAATGAGCAGTTCTTC.

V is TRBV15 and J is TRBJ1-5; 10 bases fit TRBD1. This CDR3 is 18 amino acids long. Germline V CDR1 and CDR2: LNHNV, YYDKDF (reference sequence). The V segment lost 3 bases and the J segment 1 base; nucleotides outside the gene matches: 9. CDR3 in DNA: TGTGCCACCAGCAGGGACAGGGGGGGGGCGGTAAGCAATCAGCCCCAGCATTTT. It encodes CATSRDRGGAVSNQPQHF.

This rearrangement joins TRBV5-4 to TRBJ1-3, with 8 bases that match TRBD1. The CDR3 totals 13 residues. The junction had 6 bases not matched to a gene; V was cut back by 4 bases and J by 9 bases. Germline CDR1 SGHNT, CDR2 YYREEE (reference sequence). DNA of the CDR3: TGTGCCAGCAGCGGAATCGGGACAGGCACCATATATTTT. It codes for CASSGIGTGTIYF. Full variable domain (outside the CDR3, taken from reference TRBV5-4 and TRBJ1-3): ETGVTQSPTHLIKTRGQQVTLRCSSQSGHNTVSWYQQALGQGPQFIFQYYREEENGRGNFPPRFSGLQFPNYSSELNVNALELDDSALYLCASSGIGTGTIYFGEGSWLTVV.

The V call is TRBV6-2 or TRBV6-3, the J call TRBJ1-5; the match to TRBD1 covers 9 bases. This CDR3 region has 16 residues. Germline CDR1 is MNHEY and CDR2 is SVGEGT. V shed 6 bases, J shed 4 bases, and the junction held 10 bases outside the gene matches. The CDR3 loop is CASSSGTGIWNQPQHF. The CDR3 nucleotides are TGTGCCAGCAGCTCCGGGACAGGGATTTGGAATCAGCCCCAGCATTTT.

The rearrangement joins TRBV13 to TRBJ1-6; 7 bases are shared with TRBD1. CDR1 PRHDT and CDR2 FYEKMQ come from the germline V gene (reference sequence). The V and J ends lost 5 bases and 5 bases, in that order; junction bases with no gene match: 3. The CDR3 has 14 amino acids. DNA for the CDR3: TGTGCCAGCAGCAGGGGGCTGCATAATTCACCCCTCCACTTT. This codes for CASSRGLHNSPLHF.

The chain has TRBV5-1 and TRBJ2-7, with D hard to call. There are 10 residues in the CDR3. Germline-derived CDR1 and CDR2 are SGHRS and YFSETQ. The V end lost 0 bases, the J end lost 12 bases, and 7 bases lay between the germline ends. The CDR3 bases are TGCGCCAGCAGCTTGGCCCTACGGTACGTC. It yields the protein CASSLALRYV.

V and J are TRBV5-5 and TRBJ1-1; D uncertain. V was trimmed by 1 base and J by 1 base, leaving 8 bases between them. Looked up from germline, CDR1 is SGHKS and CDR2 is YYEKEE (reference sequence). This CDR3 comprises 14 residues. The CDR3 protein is CASSLMTQNTEAFF. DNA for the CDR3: TGTGCCAGCAGCTTGATGACACAGAACACTGAAGCTTTCTTT.

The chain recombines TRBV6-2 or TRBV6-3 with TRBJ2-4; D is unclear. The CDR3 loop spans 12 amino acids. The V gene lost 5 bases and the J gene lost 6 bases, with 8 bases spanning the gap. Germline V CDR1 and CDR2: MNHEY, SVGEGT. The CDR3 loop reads CASSQGGNIQYF. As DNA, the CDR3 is TGTGCCAGCAGTCAAGGCGGAAACATTCAGTACTTC.

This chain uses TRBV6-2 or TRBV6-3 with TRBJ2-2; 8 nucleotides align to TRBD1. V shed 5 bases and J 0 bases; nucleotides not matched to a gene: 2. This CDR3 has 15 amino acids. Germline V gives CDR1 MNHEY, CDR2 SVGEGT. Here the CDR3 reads CASSNRGANTGELFF. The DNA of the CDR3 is TGTGCCAGCAGTAACAGGGGGGCGAACACCGGGGAGCTGTTTTTT.

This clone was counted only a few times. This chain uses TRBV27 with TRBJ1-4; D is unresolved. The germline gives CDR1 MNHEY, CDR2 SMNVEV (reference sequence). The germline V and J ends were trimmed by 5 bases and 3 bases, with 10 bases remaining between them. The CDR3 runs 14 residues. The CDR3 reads CASSRGGANEKLFF. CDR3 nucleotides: TGTGCCAGCAGTCGGGGTGGAGCTAATGAAAAACTGTTTTTT.

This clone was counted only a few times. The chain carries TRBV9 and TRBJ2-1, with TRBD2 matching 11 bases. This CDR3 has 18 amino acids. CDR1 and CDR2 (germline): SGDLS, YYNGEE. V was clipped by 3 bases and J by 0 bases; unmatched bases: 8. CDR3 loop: CASSAWTSGLSSYNEQFF. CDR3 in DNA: TGTGCCAGCAGCGCCTGGACTAGCGGGTTGAGCTCCTACAATGAGCAGTTCTTC.

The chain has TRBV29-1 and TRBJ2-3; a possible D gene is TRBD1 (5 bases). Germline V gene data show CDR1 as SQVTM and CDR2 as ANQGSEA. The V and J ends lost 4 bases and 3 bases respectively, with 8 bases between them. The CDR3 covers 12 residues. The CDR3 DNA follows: TGCAGCGTTGGACAGAGGACAGATACGCAGTATTTT. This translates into CSVGQRTDTQYF.

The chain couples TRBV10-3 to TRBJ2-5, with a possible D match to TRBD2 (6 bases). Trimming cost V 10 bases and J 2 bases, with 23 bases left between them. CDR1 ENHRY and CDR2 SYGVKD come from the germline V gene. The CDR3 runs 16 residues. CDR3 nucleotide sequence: TGTGCCACGATGGGGACTGTACCTTTATTTCAAGAGACCCAGTACTTC. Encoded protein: CATMGTVPLFQETQYF.

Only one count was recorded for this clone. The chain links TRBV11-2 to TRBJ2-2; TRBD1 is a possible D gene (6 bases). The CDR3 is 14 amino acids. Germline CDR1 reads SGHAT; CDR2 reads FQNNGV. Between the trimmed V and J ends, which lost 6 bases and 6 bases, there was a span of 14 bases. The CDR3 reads CASRETGFPGELFF. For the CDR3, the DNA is TGTGCCAGCAGGGAAACAGGGTTTCCCGGGGAGCTGTTTTTT.

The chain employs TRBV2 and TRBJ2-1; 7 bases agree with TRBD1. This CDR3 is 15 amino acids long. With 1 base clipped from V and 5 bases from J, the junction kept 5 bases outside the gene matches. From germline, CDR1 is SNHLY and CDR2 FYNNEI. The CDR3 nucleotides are TGTGCCAGCAGTGAAGGTTTCAGGGGGAACAATGAGCAGTTCTTC. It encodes CASSEGFRGNNEQFF.

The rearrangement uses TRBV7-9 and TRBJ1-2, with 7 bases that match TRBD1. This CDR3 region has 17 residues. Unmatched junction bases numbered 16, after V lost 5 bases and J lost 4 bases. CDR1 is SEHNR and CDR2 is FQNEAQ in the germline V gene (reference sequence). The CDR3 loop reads CASSDGTEVIGPYGYTF. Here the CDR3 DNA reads TGTGCCAGCAGCGACGGGACAGAGGTAATCGGGCCCTATGGCTACACCTTC.

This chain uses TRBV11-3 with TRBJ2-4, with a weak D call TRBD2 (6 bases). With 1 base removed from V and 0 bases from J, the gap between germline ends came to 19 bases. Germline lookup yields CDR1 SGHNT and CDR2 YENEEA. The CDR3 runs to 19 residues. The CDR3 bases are TGTGCCAGCAGCTTAGGGGTCCAGCGGGCGGAACTAGCCAAAAACATTCAGTACTTC. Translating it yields CASSLGVQRAELAKNIQYF.

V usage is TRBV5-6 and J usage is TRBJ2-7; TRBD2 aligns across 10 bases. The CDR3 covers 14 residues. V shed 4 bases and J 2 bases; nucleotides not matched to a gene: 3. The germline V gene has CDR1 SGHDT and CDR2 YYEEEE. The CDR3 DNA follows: TGTGCCAGCAGCCCGGGACTAGCGACCTACGAGCAGTACGTC. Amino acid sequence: CASSPGLATYEQYV.

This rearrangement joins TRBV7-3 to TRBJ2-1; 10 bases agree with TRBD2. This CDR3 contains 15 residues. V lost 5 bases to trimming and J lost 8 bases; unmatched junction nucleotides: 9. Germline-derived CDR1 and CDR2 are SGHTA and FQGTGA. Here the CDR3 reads CASSLQRGGVHEQFF. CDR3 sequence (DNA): TGTGCCAGCAGCCTCCAGCGGGGGGGCGTGCATGAGCAGTTCTTC.

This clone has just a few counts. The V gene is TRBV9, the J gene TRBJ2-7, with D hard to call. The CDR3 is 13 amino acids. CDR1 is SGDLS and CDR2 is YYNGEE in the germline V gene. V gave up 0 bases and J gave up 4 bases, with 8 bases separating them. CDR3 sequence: CASSVAESYEQYV. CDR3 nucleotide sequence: TGTGCCAGCAGCGTAGCCGAGAGTTACGAGCAGTACGTC.

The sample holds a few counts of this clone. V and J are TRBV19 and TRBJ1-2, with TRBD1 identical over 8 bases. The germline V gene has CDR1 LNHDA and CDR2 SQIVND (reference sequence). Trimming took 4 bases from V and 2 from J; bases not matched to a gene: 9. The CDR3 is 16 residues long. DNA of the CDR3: TGTGCCAGTAGTAAGTCAGGGGGCGCAGGGAACTATGGCTACACCTTC. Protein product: CASSKSGGAGNYGYTF.

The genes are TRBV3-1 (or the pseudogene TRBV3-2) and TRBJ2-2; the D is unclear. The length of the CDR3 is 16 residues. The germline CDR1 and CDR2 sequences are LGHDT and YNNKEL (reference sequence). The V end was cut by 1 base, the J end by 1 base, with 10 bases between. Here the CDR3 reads CASSQGGFWNTGELFF. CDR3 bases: TGTGCCAGCAGCCAAGGAGGCTTTTGGAACACCGGGGAGCTGTTTTTT.

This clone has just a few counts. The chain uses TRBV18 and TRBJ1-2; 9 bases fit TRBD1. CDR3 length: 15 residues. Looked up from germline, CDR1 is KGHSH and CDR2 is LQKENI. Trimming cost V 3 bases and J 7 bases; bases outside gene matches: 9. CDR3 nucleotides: TGTGCCAGCTCACCGGTGCGGGGACAGGGCTTTGGCTACACCTTC. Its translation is CASSPVRGQGFGYTF.